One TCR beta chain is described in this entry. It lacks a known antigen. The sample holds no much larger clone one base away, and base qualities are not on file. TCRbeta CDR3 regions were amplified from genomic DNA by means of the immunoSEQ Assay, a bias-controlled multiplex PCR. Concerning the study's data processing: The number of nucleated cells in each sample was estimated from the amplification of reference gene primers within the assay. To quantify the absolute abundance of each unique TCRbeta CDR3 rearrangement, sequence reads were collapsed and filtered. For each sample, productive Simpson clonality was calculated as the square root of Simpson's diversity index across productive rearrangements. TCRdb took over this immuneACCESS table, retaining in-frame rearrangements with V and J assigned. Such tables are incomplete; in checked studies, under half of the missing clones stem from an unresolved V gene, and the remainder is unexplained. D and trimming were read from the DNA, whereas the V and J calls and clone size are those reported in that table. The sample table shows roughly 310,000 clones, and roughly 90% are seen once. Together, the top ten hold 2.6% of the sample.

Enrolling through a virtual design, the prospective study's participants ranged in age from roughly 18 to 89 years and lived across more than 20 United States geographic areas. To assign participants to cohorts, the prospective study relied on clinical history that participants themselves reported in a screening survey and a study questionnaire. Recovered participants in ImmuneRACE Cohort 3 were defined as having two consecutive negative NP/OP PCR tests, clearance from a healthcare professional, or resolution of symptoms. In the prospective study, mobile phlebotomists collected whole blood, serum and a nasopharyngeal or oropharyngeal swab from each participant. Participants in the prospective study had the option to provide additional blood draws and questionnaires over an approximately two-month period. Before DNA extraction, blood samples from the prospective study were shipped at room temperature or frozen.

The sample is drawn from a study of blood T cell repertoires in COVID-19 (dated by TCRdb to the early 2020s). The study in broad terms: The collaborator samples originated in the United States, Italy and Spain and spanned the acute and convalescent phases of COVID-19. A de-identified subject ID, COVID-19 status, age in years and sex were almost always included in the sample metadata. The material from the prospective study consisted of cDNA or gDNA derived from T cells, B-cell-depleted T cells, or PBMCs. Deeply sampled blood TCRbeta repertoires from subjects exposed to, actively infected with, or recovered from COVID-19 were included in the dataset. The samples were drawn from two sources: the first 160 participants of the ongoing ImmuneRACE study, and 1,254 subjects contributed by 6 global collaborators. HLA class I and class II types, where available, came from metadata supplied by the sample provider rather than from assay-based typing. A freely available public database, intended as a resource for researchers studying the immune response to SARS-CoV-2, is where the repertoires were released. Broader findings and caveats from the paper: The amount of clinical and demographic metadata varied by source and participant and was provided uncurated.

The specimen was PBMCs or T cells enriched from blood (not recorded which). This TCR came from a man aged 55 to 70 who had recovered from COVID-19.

The CDR3 is CASSLMLSGFHNEQFF. The sequenced DNA: TGTGCCAGCAGCTTAATGCTCTCGGGGTTCCACAATGAGCAGTTCTTC. This chain joins TRBV7-3 to TRBJ2-1; matching of 5 bases hints at TRBD2 as the D gene. V is cut by 1 base and J by 5 bases, and the space between the germline ends is 15 bases. The germline V gene provides CDR1 SGHTA and CDR2 FQGTGA. From cysteine to phenylalanine, the CDR3 is 16 amino acids long. Only CDR3 DNA remains: 48 bases, in frame from the first base.